This T cell receptor (beta chain) stems from a study of PD-1 blockade in mismatch repair-deficient tumors. Germline CDR1 is LNHNV and CDR2 is YYDKDF (reference sequence). The CDR3 consists of 16 residues. With 1 base removed from V and 0 bases from J, the gap between germline ends came to 9 bases. Libraries were prepared by immunoSEQ multiplex PCR; TCRdb keeps only in-frame clonotypes and omits some of them. The repertoire holds 120,000 or so clones, with approximately 86% as singletons. A single count supports this clone. The TCR comes from an adult with mismatch repair-deficient cancer. Sample: peripheral blood, taken 44 weeks after starting pembrolizumab. The chain links TRBV15 to TRBJ2-2; no reliable D call. CDR3 DNA: TGTGCCACCAGCAGAGTTCCCTCAACGAACACCGGGGAGCTGTTTTTT. Amino acids: CATSRVPSTNTGELFF.